This TCR beta chain is from a study of blood T cells in healthy people across ages. Findings and limits, study-wide: Aged donors had fewer naive CD4+ cells and lower diversity than long-lived donors. Older individuals had lower TCR beta diversity per million T cells (the decline was roughly linear).

A second roughly 6 to 12 cycle PCR used barcoded and J-beta primers. TCRdb re-called the 5' RACE reads through MiXCR, storing one row per CDR3 protein. The table records 650,000 to 1,000,000 distinct CDR3 sequences, about 36% of them present only once. The CDR3 loop spans 14 amino acids. V lost 9 bases to trimming and J lost 11 bases; unmatched junction nucleotides: 18. Germline V gene lookup returns CDR1 LGHDT and CDR2 YNNKEL (reference sequence). This clonotype has just one count. What it binds is not known. There were healthy Caucasian individuals from Russia, aged roughly 6 to 100, serving as donors. Per sample, at least 5.5 micrograms of total RNA were extracted.

Sequencing used blood. The chain combines TRBV3-1 with TRBJ2-5; 7 bases fit TRBD2. This receptor was taken from a man between 18 and 29 years old in good health. The CDR3 reads CASTGTTQGYEQYF. CDR3 sequence (DNA): TGTGCCAGTACCGGGACTACCCAGGGATATGAGCAGTACTTC.